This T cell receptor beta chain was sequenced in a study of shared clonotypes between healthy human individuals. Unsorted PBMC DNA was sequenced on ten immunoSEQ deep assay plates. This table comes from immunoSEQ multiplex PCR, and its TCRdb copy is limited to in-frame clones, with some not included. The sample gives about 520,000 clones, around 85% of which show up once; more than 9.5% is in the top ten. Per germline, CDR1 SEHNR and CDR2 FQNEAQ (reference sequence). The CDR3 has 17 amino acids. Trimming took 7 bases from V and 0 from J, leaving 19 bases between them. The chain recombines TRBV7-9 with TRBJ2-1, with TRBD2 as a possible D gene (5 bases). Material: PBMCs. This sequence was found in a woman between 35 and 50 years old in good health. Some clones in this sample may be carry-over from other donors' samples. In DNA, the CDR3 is TGTGCCAGCAACCCGGCGGGTCGGATAAGCTCCTACAATGAGCAGTTCTTC. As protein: CASNPAGRISSYNEQFF. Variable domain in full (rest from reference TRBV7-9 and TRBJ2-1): DTGVSQNPRHKITKRGQNVTFRCDPISEHNRLYWYRQTLGQGPEFLTYFQNEAQLEKSRLLSDRFSAERPKGSFSTLEIQRTEQGDSAMYLCASNPAGRISSYNEQFFGPGTRLTVL.